Listed below are T cell receptor beta chains from one sample, sequenced in a study of HIV-infected patients and healthy controls. TCRdb fed the 5' RACE reads into MiXCR, producing one record per CDR3 protein. Of thousands of distinct CDR3 sequences listed, more than 8% are singletons. Sequencing used blood, obtained before antiretroviral therapy. The receptors here all came from an adult with HIV infection. CDR3s include the opening cysteine and the closing phenylalanine or tryptophan. D genes are given only for firm matches. Size tells how often a clone was seen (once, few, many) or the class of an expanded clone, and some rows leave it out.

j_call | d_call | v_call | clone_size | cdr3_aa | cdr3_nt
TRBJ2-1 | TRBD2 | TRBV30 | many | CAWSLGGGRAIHEQFF | TGTGCCTGGAGTCTGGGAGGCGGGAGGGCCATTCATGAGCAGTTCTTC
TRBJ2-3 | TRBD2 | TRBV6-5 | many | CASSYLGGSREDTQYF | TGTGCCAGCAGCTATCTTGGCGGGAGTAGAGAAGATACGCAGTATTTT
TRBJ2-7 | TRBD2 | TRBV28 | few | CASSPQGLAGPEQYF | TGTGCCAGCAGTCCCCAGGGGCTAGCGGGACCCGAGCAGTACTTC
TRBJ2-2 | - | TRBV5-8 | many | CASSLAQNTGELFF | TGTGCCAGCAGCTTGGCTCAGAACACCGGGGAGCTGTTTTTT
TRBJ1-5 | - | TRBV2 | medium-sized | CASSEGFDQPQHF | TGTGCCAGCAGTGAAGGGTTTGATCAGCCCCAGCATTTT
TRBJ1-1 | - | TRBV6-6 | many | CASRLEEMGTEAFF | TGTGCCAGCAGGCTAGAAGAGATGGGCACTGAAGCTTTCTTT
TRBJ1-6 | - | TRBV12-3/TRBV12-4 | many | CASSFLVSPLHF | TGTGCCAGCAGTTTTCTAGTTTCACCCCTCCACTTT
TRBJ1-1 | - | TRBV7-3 | - | CASSPRGGGTEAFF | TGTGCCAGCAGCCCGCGTGGGGGGGGCACTGAAGCTTTCTTT
TRBJ2-3 | TRBD2 | TRBV7-2 | - | CASSLGPGREGRNTQYF | TGTGCCAGCAGCTTAGGCCCCGGGCGGGAGGGCCGTAATACGCAGTATTTT
TRBJ2-4 | TRBD1 | TRBV19 | medium-sized | CASVETGGDKNIQYF | TGTGCCAGTGTCGAAACAGGGGGCGACAAAAACATTCAGTACTTC
TRBJ1-1 | TRBD1 | TRBV7-7 | few | CASSPSERTGLQLYTEAFF | TGTGCTAGCAGCCCCTCCGAACGGACAGGGCTACAATTGTACACTGAAGCTTTCTTT
TRBJ2-4 | TRBD2 | TRBV3-1 | medium-sized | CASSQVGGRNIQYF | TGTGCCAGCAGCCAAGTGGGGGGGAGAAACATTCAGTACTTC
TRBJ2-5 | - | TRBV11-3 | few | CASSLGTEETQYF | TGTGCCAGCAGCTTAGGGACAGAAGAGACCCAGTACTTC
TRBJ2-7 | - | TRBV11-3 | many | CASSLDFSEQYF | TGTGCCAGCAGCTTAGATTTCTCCGAGCAGTACTTC
TRBJ1-6 | - | TRBV5-6 | medium-sized | CASSLEEGTYNSPLHF | TGTGCCAGCAGCTTGGAGGAGGGGACCTATAATTCACCCCTCCACTTT
TRBJ1-6 | TRBD1 | TRBV7-6 | medium-sized | CASSPLTGGNSPLHF | TGTGCCAGCAGCCCCCTAACAGGGGGAAATTCACCCCTCCACTTT
TRBJ1-2 | - | TRBV7-9 | many | CASSRETDSFGYTF | TGTGCCAGCAGCCGAGAGACAGATTCCTTCGGGTACACCTTC